The sequence of this TCR beta chain was determined in a study of shared clonotypes between healthy human individuals. Sequencing used immunoSEQ multiplex PCR; TCRdb keeps in-frame clones, though not all of them. The sample has 800,000 to 950,000 clones, about 97% seen once. The length of the CDR3 is 15 residues. Between the trimmed V and J ends, which lost 5 bases and 2 bases, there was a span of 16 bases. From germline, CDR1 is SGHAT and CDR2 FQNNGV. CD45RO-negative, CCR7-selected cells formed the naive CD8 fraction, which excluded terminally differentiated effector memory CD45RA+ cells. Among the donors, all were Caucasian adults who lived in Nashville, Tennessee. This clone was seen only once.

The sequenced sample was naive CD8+ T cells sorted from blood. This clonotype was sampled from a man younger than 40 in good health. This rearrangement joins TRBV11-2 to TRBJ2-7; TRBD1 is a possible D gene (6 bases). The CDR3 DNA sequence: TGTGCCAGCAGCCCCCGGGACACCCGCCCCTACGAGCAGTACTTC. The encoded protein is CASSPRDTRPYEQYF.